The present T cell receptor beta chain was sequenced within a study of cytomegalovirus exposure and HLA in healthy donors. The study ran its PCR with 60 Vbeta and 13 Jbeta primers. The data were produced by immunoSEQ multiplex PCR, yet TCRdb's version contains in-frame clones alone and is incomplete. Altogether 100,000 to 150,000 clones are present, 75% to 85% being singletons, with the ten largest covering less than 2%. CDR1 and CDR2 from the germline V gene are SGHRS and YFSETQ. The ends lost 4 bases at V and 5 bases at J; junction bases unmatched: 6. The CDR3 has 15 amino acids. Sequencing input: PBMCs. The TCR originated in a man aged 40-49 years in good health and CMV-seronegative. The chain has TRBV5-1 and TRBJ2-1; 10 bases map to TRBD2. In DNA, the CDR3 is TGCGCCAGCAGCCAGATAAGCGGGGGGGACAATGAGCAGTTCTTC. Translation gives CASSQISGGDNEQFF.